Each of the 32 T cell receptor beta chains below was sequenced from the same sample in a study of shared clonotypes between healthy human individuals (dated by TCRdb to the early 2020s). Library prep was done by the immunoSEQ multiplex PCR assay. TCRdb carries this immuneACCESS record with in-frame sequences only. Its versions omit some clonotypes, under half of them owing to an unresolved V gene in the studies checked, with the rest unexplained. This sample lists about 680,000 clones; about 91% were detected once. The top ten constitute roughly 22% of the sample. CD8 naive samples were CD45RO-negative cells positively selected for CCR7, giving a CD45RA+CCR7+ population that excluded TemRA cells. Material: naive CD8+ T cells sorted from blood. According to the study, the label for this sample's cell subset or site signals: CD45RA+CCR7+. The source of these receptors is a man aged 30-40 years in good health.

This sequence joins TRBV6-6 and TRBJ2-7, with a tentative D call TRBD2 (6 bases). Trimming took 8 bases from V and 4 from J, leaving 21 bases between them. Germline V gene sequence: CDR1 MNHNY, CDR2 SVGAGI (reference sequence). The CDR3 spans 15 residues. The CDR3 sequence: CASEDSRASAYEQYF. CDR3 DNA sequence: TGTGCCAGCGAAGACTCGAGGGCTAGCGCGTACGAGCAGTACTTC.

This clone was seen just once. The rearrangement joins TRBV6-1 to TRBJ2-1; unclear D gene. Trimming removed 1 base from V and 6 bases from J, with 13 bases in between. This CDR3 region has 15 residues. The germline CDR1 and CDR2 sequences are MNHNS and SASEGT. The DNA for the CDR3 is TGTGCCAGCAGTGAAGATCCCGCTCCTTCCAATGAGCAGTTCTTC. This sequence encodes CASSEDPAPSNEQFF.

The V gene is TRBV27, the J gene TRBJ1-5, with 7 nucleotides matching TRBD1. Trimming removed 3 bases from V and 2 bases from J; junction bases left unmatched: 4. Germline CDR1 reads MNHEY; CDR2 reads SMNVEV (reference sequence). The CDR3 runs 15 residues. CDR3 sequence: CASSFVGTGNQPQHF. For the CDR3, the DNA is TGTGCCAGCAGTTTCGTGGGGACAGGCAATCAGCCCCAGCATTTT.

This clone appeared many times. The gene calls are TRBV6-1 and TRBJ1-4, with TRBD1 identical over 8 bases. Per germline, CDR1 MNHNS and CDR2 SASEGT. This CDR3 has 15 residues. Losses at the gene ends were 4 bases for V and 4 bases for J; bases not matched to a gene: 5. CDR3 nucleotides: TGTGCCAGCAGTGTCGTGGGACAGGTTAATGAAAAACTGTTTTTT. Translating it yields CASSVVGQVNEKLFF.

The V gene is TRBV27, the J gene TRBJ2-7, with D uncertain. Germline loops: CDR1 MNHEY, CDR2 SMNVEV (reference sequence). Trimming shortened V by 4 bases and J by 1 base, and 8 bases separated the two germline ends. The CDR3 consists of 13 residues. This CDR3 reads CASSYKGSYEQYF. The CDR3 coding sequence is TGTGCCAGCAGTTATAAAGGTTCCTACGAGCAGTACTTC.

The gene calls are TRBV6-1 and TRBJ1-5, with D perhaps matching TRBD1 (6 bases). Germline V gives CDR1 MNHNS, CDR2 SASEGT. The CDR3 consists of 15 residues. V shed 2 bases and J shed 7 bases, with 15 bases lying between them. CDR3 loop: CASSEPSVGGQPQHF. The CDR3 region has the DNA TGTGCCAGCAGTGAACCGAGCGTCGGGGGCCAGCCCCAGCATTTT.

This rearrangement joins TRBV5-1 to TRBJ1-2, with TRBD1 matching over 9 bases. The CDR3 length is 14 residues. CDR1 and CDR2 (germline): SGHRS, YFSETQ. Trimming took 0 bases from V and 7 from J; bases not matched to a gene: 4. CDR3 in DNA: TGCGCCAGCAGCTTGGGGACAGGGGATATTGGCTACACCTTC. Amino acid sequence: CASSLGTGDIGYTF.

This clone was found once. The CDR3 spells CATSRPIAGASRNEQFF. CDR3 nucleotides: TGTGCCACCAGCAGACCGATAGCGGGAGCCTCGCGCAATGAGCAGTTCTTC. The chain carries TRBV15 and TRBJ2-1; TRBD2 matches at 9 bases. This CDR3 spans 17 amino acids. The ends lost 2 bases at V and 6 bases at J; junction bases unmatched: 11. Germline V gene lookup returns CDR1 LNHNV and CDR2 YYDKDF (reference sequence).

The chain has TRBV28 and TRBJ2-7; weak D call: TRBD1 (6 bases). This CDR3 spans 13 amino acids. The V end was cut by 5 bases, the J end by 3 bases, with 11 bases between. Germline loops: CDR1 MDHEN, CDR2 SYDVKM. CDR3 DNA: TGTGCCAGCAGTAGGAGGACAGTCTACGAGCAGTACTTC. Translating gives CASSRRTVYEQYF.

V usage is TRBV6-5 and J usage is TRBJ1-5; a possible D gene is TRBD1 (6 bases). Germline CDR1 and CDR2: MNHEY and SVGAGI. The CDR3 consists of 14 residues. The ends were cut back, 2 bases at V and 6 bases at J, with 11 bases in the middle. CDR3 nucleotides: TGTGCCAGCAGTTACAGGGGGGGTGGTCAGCCCCAGCATTTT. Protein product: CASSYRGGGQPQHF.

J is TRBJ1-1 and V is TRBV28; the match to TRBD1 covers 8 bases. The CDR3 spans 16 residues. Germline-derived CDR1 and CDR2 are MDHEN and SYDVKM. Trimming removed 1 base from V and 2 bases from J; junction bases left unmatched: 6. The CDR3 nucleotides read TGTGCCAGCAGTTTATACCAGGGGGCGCCTAACACTGAAGCTTTCTTT. It codes for CASSLYQGAPNTEAFF. Based on the CDR3 plus reference TRBV28 and TRBJ1-1, the full variable domain is DVKVTQSSRYLVKRTGEKVFLECVQDMDHENMFWYRQDPGLGLRLIYFSYDVKMKEKGDIPEGYSVSREKKERFSLILESASTNQTSMYLCASSLYQGAPNTEAFFGQGTRLTVV.

The chain recombines TRBV29-1 with TRBJ2-4; weak D call: TRBD1 (6 bases). Looked up from germline, CDR1 is SQVTM and CDR2 is ANQGSEA. The V end lost 8 bases, the J end lost 0 bases, and 14 bases lay between the germline ends. The CDR3 covers 14 residues. CDR3 nucleotides: TGCAGCTTCTCAGGGGCCCTAGCCAAAAACATTCAGTACTTC. Amino acid sequence: CSFSGALAKNIQYF.

J is TRBJ2-1 and V is TRBV7-6; no reliable D call. Between the trimmed V and J ends, which lost 1 base and 5 bases, there was a span of 3 bases. The CDR3 contains 12 residues. CDR1 and CDR2 (germline): SGHVS, FNYEAQ. CDR3 sequence reads: CASSLVDNEQFF. In DNA, the CDR3 is TGTGCCAGCAGCTTAGTGGACAATGAGCAGTTCTTC.

This clone came up a few times. The genes are TRBV7-2 and TRBJ2-3; 9 bases match TRBD2. The germline CDR1 and CDR2 sequences are SGHTA and FQGNSA. The ends lost 5 bases at V and 6 bases at J; junction bases unmatched: 12. The CDR3 is 16 amino acids. The CDR3 region is CASSHLAGVSSDTQYF. CDR3 bases: TGTGCCAGCAGCCACTTAGCGGGAGTCTCTTCGGATACGCAGTATTTT.

The chain joins TRBV7-2 to TRBJ2-3; the match to TRBD2 covers 11 bases. After removal of 4 bases from V and 2 bases from J, the junction contained 14 bases not matched to a gene. The CDR3 has 19 residues. Germline V gene data show CDR1 as SGHTA and CDR2 as FQGNSA. The CDR3 sequence is CASSWETGTSGYSTDTQYF. The CDR3, as DNA: TGTGCCAGCAGCTGGGAAACCGGGACTAGCGGCTATTCCACAGATACGCAGTATTTT.

The chain employs TRBV9 and TRBJ2-3; 15 bases line up with TRBD2. Germline V CDR1 and CDR2: SGDLS, YYNGEE. This CDR3 comprises 16 residues. V was pared by 2 bases and J by 6 bases, with 4 bases of the junction left unmatched. CDR3 protein: CASSVGLAGGLDTQYF. In DNA form, the CDR3 reads TGTGCCAGCAGCGTCGGACTAGCGGGAGGGTTGGATACGCAGTATTTT.

The gene calls are TRBV9 and TRBJ2-5; TRBD2 is a possible D gene (6 bases). Germline CDR1 reads SGDLS; CDR2 reads YYNGEE. With 0 bases removed from V and 3 bases from J, the gap between germline ends came to 9 bases. The CDR3 is 14 residues long. CDR3 sequence: CASSVVAGKETQYF. The CDR3 DNA reads TGTGCCAGCAGCGTAGTCGCGGGGAAAGAGACCCAGTACTTC.

DNA for the CDR3: TGTGCCAGCAGCCTCCTTACAAACAACCAAGAGACCCAGTACTTC. This codes for CASSLLTNNQETQYF. The chain employs TRBV6-1 and TRBJ2-5, with D uncertain. The V and J ends lost 6 bases and 0 bases respectively, with 14 bases between them. The CDR3 totals 15 residues. Germline lookup yields CDR1 MNHNS and CDR2 SASEGT.

The chain carries TRBV4-1 and TRBJ2-7; 9 bases match TRBD1. The CDR3 is 19 amino acids. V gave up 3 bases and J gave up 0 bases; unmatched junction bases: 15. Germline V gene sequence: CDR1 MGHRA, CDR2 YSYEKL. The CDR3 DNA reads TGCGCCAGCAGCCACCTGCCGGGACAGGGTCACCAAAGCTCCTACGAGCAGTACTTC. Residues: CASSHLPGQGHQSSYEQYF.

This chain connects TRBV7-9 to TRBJ2-2, with TRBD1 matching 9 bases. CDR1 is SEHNR and CDR2 is FQNEAQ in the germline V gene (reference sequence). The V gene end was trimmed by 2 bases and the J gene end by 2 bases; junction bases not matched to a gene: 3. This CDR3 region has 16 residues. CDR3 protein: CASSLTGQGNTGELFF. The CDR3 DNA sequence: TGTGCCAGCAGCTTAACGGGACAGGGAAACACCGGGGAGCTGTTTTTT.

The gene calls are TRBV7-9 and TRBJ2-7; D not certain. V lost 4 bases and J 1 base, leaving 8 bases between the germline ends. The CDR3 extends over 13 amino acids. The germline gives CDR1 SEHNR, CDR2 FQNEAQ (reference sequence). In nucleotides, the CDR3 is TGTGCCAGCAGCTCCGACCGATCCTACGAGCAGTACTTC. It codes for CASSSDRSYEQYF.

CDR3 residues: CASSIRASTDTQYF. The CDR3 DNA is TGTGCCAGTAGTATCAGGGCTAGCACAGATACGCAGTATTTT. The V gene is TRBV19, the J gene TRBJ2-3, with D perhaps TRBD1 (5 bases). Per the germline V gene, CDR1 is LNHDA and CDR2 is SQIVND (reference sequence). The CDR3 length is 14 residues. The V end lost 3 bases, the J end lost 0 bases, and 7 bases lay between the germline ends.

V usage is TRBV9 and J usage is TRBJ2-1, with TRBD2 matching 7 bases. CDR1 is SGDLS, CDR2 YYNGEE, per germline. This CDR3 contains 16 residues. V shed 4 bases, J shed 6 bases, and the junction held 13 bases outside the gene matches. The CDR3 loop reads CASSPSGRGSGNEQFF. In DNA form, the CDR3 reads TGTGCCAGCAGCCCCAGCGGGCGGGGGAGCGGCAATGAGCAGTTCTTC.

The V and J genes are TRBV4-1 and TRBJ2-7; TRBD1 might be the D (6 bases). Trimming left V 2 bases short and J 5 bases short, with 13 bases between. CDR3 size: 14 residues. The V gene's germline CDR1 is MGHRA and CDR2 YSYEKL. The DNA of the CDR3 is TGCGCCAGCAGCCAATTGGGGGCACCGGACGAGCAGTACTTC. It yields the protein CASSQLGAPDEQYF.

Concerning this clone itself: The junction shows a germline mismatch at one end, possibly a read error. This sequence joins TRBV11-2 and TRBJ2-7, with 13 bases identical to TRBD2. Per germline, CDR1 SGHAT and CDR2 FQNNGV. The CDR3 is made up of 15 amino acids. The CDR3: CASSLEGLAGKLECF. CDR3 nucleotide sequence: TGTGCCAGCAGCTTAGAGGGACTAGCGGGGAAGCTGGAATGCTTC.

The chain recombines TRBV10-2 with TRBJ2-5, with D possibly being TRBD2 (5 bases). Trimming removed 0 bases from V and 2 bases from J, with 13 bases in between. This CDR3 region has 16 residues. Germline lookup yields CDR1 WSHSY and CDR2 SAAADI. The CDR3 sequence: CASSESRLYEQETQYF. The CDR3 DNA sequence: TGCGCCAGCAGTGAGTCTCGACTATACGAACAAGAGACCCAGTACTTC.

The CDR3 region is CASSESGRYQETQYF. In DNA form, the CDR3 reads TGTGCCAGCAGCGAAAGCGGGAGGTACCAAGAGACCCAGTACTTC. This sequence joins TRBV9 and TRBJ2-5, with 9 nucleotides matching TRBD2. CDR1 is SGDLS and CDR2 is YYNGEE in the germline V gene. After removal of 3 bases from V and 0 bases from J, the junction contained 3 bases not matched to a gene. The CDR3 loop spans 15 amino acids.

This clone showed up just once. The rearrangement links TRBV29-1 to TRBJ1-1; D unresolved. Germline CDR1 SQVTM, CDR2 ANQGSEA. CDR3 size: 12 residues. V dropped 0 bases and J dropped 1 base, with 3 bases sitting between them. CDR3 in amino acids: CSVEDRNTEAFF. The CDR3 nucleotides read TGCAGCGTTGAAGACAGGAACACTGAAGCTTTCTTT. Full variable domain (remainder filled in from reference TRBV29-1 and TRBJ1-1): SAVISQKPSRDICQRGTSLTIQCQVDSQVTMMFWYRQQPGQSLTLIATANQGSEATYESGFVIDKFPISRPNLTFSTLTVSNMSPEDSSIYLCSVEDRNTEAFFGQGTRLTVV.

The V gene is TRBV7-9, the J gene TRBJ1-4; D gene unclear. Trimming left V 7 bases short and J 0 bases short, with 9 bases between. In germline, CDR1 is SEHNR, CDR2 FQNEAQ (reference sequence). The CDR3 has 14 residues. CDR3 bases: TGTGCCAGCATGCCGGAAGCAACTAATGAAAAACTGTTTTTT. It encodes CASMPEATNEKLFF.

The V gene is TRBV29-1, the J gene TRBJ1-2; D unclear. This CDR3 has 11 residues. V lost 2 bases and J 5 bases, leaving 6 bases between the germline ends. CDR1 and CDR2 (germline): SQVTM, ANQGSEA. The CDR3 DNA sequence: TGCAGCGTTGAACTGGAGTATGGCTACACCTTC. It is translated as CSVELEYGYTF.

The CDR3 sequence is CASSFLPIAGSTDTQYF. Here the CDR3 DNA reads TGTGCCAGCAGCTTTCTCCCTATAGCGGGAAGCACAGATACGCAGTATTTT. The chain links TRBV7-3 to TRBJ2-3, with 8 bases fitting TRBD2. Germline-derived CDR1 and CDR2 are SGHTA and FQGTGA. This CDR3 comprises 17 residues. The V and J ends lost 3 bases and 0 bases, in that order; junction bases with no gene match: 8.

This clone has just one count. The CDR3: CASRFEPRDLAYGYTF. The CDR3 region has the DNA TGCGCCAGCAGGTTCGAACCCCGGGACTTAGCATATGGCTACACCTTC. The rearrangement joins TRBV5-1 to TRBJ1-2, with D perhaps matching TRBD1 (5 bases). The CDR3 totals 16 residues. CDR1 SGHRS and CDR2 YFSETQ come from the germline V gene. V was pared by 5 bases and J by 5 bases, with 22 bases between.